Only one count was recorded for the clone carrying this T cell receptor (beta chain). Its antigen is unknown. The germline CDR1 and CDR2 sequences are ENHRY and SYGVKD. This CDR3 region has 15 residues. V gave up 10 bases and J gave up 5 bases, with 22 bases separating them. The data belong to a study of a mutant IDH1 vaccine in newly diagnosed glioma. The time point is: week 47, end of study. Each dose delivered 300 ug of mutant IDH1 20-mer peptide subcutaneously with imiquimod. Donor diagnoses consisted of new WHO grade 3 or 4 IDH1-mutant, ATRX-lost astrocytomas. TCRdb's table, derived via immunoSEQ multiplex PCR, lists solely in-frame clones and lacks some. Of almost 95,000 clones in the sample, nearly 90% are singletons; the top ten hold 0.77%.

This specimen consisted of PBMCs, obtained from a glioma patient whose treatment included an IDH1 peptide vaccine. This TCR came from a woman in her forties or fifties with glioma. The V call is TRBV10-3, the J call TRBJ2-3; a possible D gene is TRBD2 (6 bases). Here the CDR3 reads CATHDGGIGRDTQYF. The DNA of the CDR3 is TGTGCCACCCATGACGGCGGGATTGGCCGAGATACGCAGTATTTT.